The sequence of this T cell receptor (beta chain) was determined in a study of cytomegalovirus exposure and HLA in healthy donors. About the research overall: The roughly 120 million unique TCR beta sequences, from roughly 170 million T cells, were found by an earlier analysis.

Study-level points and caveats: Most TCR beta V segments were productive about 90% or about 30% of the time in an earlier analysis. Upon later analysis, HLA-associated TCR beta chains proved more clonally expanded than other, equally common chains.

The CDR3 contains 15 residues. Trimming cost V 4 bases and J 1 base; bases outside gene matches: 7. Germline V lookup: CDR1 SQVTM, CDR2 ANQGSEA. Both 60 Vbeta primers and 13 Jbeta primers went into the PCR. The assay was immunoSEQ multiplex PCR, and TCRdb's table has in-frame clones only and misses some. The sample has about 190,000 clones; around 79% are singletons. As regards this clone: Its specificity is unknown.

Sequenced: PBMCs. The receptor was derived from a woman aged 45-65 years in good health and CMV-seronegative. The genes are TRBV29-1 and TRBJ2-5; 9 positions agree with TRBD1. CDR3 loop: CSVGLGQGIQETQYF. The CDR3 bases are TGCAGCGTTGGGTTAGGACAGGGGATCCAAGAGACCCAGTACTTC.